One and the same sample provided the 17 T cell receptor beta chains below, sequenced in a study of cytomegalovirus exposure and HLA in healthy donors. 60 Vbeta and 13 Jbeta primers were used in PCR. Profiled with immunoSEQ multiplex PCR; TCRdb holds only in-frame clones, not every one. The sample data list about 25,000 clones. Material for sequencing was PBMCs. The receptor source for this set is a male donor in good health and CMV-seropositive.

The V and J genes are TRBV19 and TRBJ2-7; D perhaps matches TRBD1 (5 bases). V dropped 3 bases and J dropped 1 base, with 10 bases sitting between them. The CDR3 is made up of 14 amino acids. Germline CDR1 reads LNHDA; CDR2 reads SQIVND (reference sequence). The CDR3 nucleotides read TGTGCCAGTAGTATTCAAAGGGGTTCCTACGAGCAGTACTTC. Protein product: CASSIQRGSYEQYF.

The genes are TRBV29-1 and TRBJ2-1; 12 bases line up with TRBD2. The CDR3 runs 13 residues. Germline trimming cut 4 bases from V and 8 bases from J; bases unmatched to any gene: 3. From germline, CDR1 is SQVTM and CDR2 ANQGSEA. In DNA form, the CDR3 reads TGCAGCGTTGGTCGACTAGCGGGGGATGAGCAGTTCTTC. Protein: CSVGRLAGDEQFF.

V gene TRBV19 combines with J gene TRBJ1-2, with D possibly TRBD1 on 5 matching bases. The CDR3 extends over 14 amino acids. CDR1 LNHDA and CDR2 SQIVND come from the germline V gene (reference sequence). Trimming took 4 bases from V and 2 from J, leaving 11 bases between them. The DNA of the CDR3 is TGTGCCAGTAGTACCAGGGAAGGCAACTATGGCTACACCTTC. Amino acid sequence: CASSTREGNYGYTF.

The rearrangement joins TRBV4-2 to TRBJ2-7, with 8 bases fitting TRBD2. Per the germline V gene, CDR1 is LGHNA and CDR2 is YNFKEQ. The trim removed 4 bases at V and 2 bases at J, leaving 7 bases unmatched. The CDR3 extends over 15 amino acids. Here the CDR3 reads CASSRERESAYEQYF. The CDR3 coding sequence is TGTGCCAGCAGCCGTGAGCGGGAGTCGGCCTACGAGCAGTACTTC.

This chain uses TRBV20-1 with TRBJ2-3; no clear D gene. Germline CDR1 DFQATT, CDR2 SNEGSKA (reference sequence). Trimming left V 3 bases short and J 5 bases short, with 6 bases between. This CDR3 contains 11 residues. CDR3 nucleotide sequence: TGCAGTGCTAGCGTAGAAGATACGCAGTATTTT. Translated, it gives CSASVEDTQYF.

This sequence joins TRBV6-6 and TRBJ1-1; the D gene is possibly TRBD1 (6 bases). This CDR3 contains 14 residues. Germline assignment: CDR1 MNHNY and CDR2 SVGAGI (reference sequence). Trimming pared 8 bases from V and 0 bases from J, leaving 13 bases between. The CDR3 nucleotides are TGTGCCAGCGTCTTGGGGGCTATGAACACTGAAGCTTTCTTT. Protein: CASVLGAMNTEAFF.

V usage is TRBV29-1 and J usage is TRBJ2-1, with TRBD1 identical over 9 bases. Looked up from germline, CDR1 is SQVTM and CDR2 is ANQGSEA. The junction had 8 bases not matched to a gene; V was cut back by 5 bases and J by 6 bases. The CDR3 has 14 amino acids. The CDR3 region has the DNA TGCAGCGTTCCCGGGACAGGGATTTCCAATGAGCAGTTCTTC. Its protein product is CSVPGTGISNEQFF.

This chain connects TRBV9 to TRBJ2-2; D might be TRBD2 (6 bases). The CDR3 extends over 15 amino acids. Trimming pared 4 bases from V and 6 bases from J, leaving 16 bases between. From germline, CDR1 is SGDLS and CDR2 YYNGEE. The CDR3 sequence: CASSPPNGGAGELFF. The CDR3 bases are TGTGCCAGCAGCCCTCCTAACGGGGGAGCCGGGGAGCTGTTTTTT.

The CDR3 nucleotides are TGCAGCGTTGACGCAGGGGAATCCTACGAGCAGTACTTC. Its protein product is CSVDAGESYEQYF. The J gene is TRBJ2-7, the V gene TRBV29-1; possibly TRBD1 for D (6 bases). Per germline, CDR1 SQVTM and CDR2 ANQGSEA. Trimming cost V 3 bases and J 1 base, with 10 bases left between them. This CDR3 has 13 amino acids.

The V and J genes are TRBV2 and TRBJ1-6; D remains ambiguous. The CDR3 is 15 amino acids. Germline lookup yields CDR1 SNHLY and CDR2 FYNNEI. Trimming shortened V by 5 bases and J by 8 bases, and 16 bases separated the two germline ends. DNA of the CDR3: TGTGCCAGCAGTTTTTCGGAACAGAGTTATTCACCCCTCCACTTT. It specifies CASSFSEQSYSPLHF. The entire variable domain, with the rest obtained from reference TRBV2 and TRBJ1-6, is as follows: EPEVTQTPSHQVTQMGQEVILRCVPISNHLYFYWYRQILGQKVEFLVSFYNNEISEKSEIFDDQFSVERPDGSNFTLKIRSTKLEDSAMYFCASSFSEQSYSPLHFGNGTRLTVT.

This rearrangement joins TRBV30 to TRBJ2-1; D is unresolved. Trimming took off 7 bases at V and 5 bases at J, with 12 bases between the two ends. Germline CDR1 is GTSNPN and CDR2 is SVGIG (reference sequence). This CDR3 contains 12 residues. Written as DNA, the CDR3 is TGTGCCTCCAGTAATTCCGACAATGAGCAGTTCTTC. This sequence encodes CASSNSDNEQFF.

The chain joins TRBV5-8 to TRBJ1-1; perhaps TRBD1 as D (5 bases). Trimming took 2 bases from V and 2 from J, leaving 10 bases between them. CDR3 size: 14 residues. Germline values: CDR1 SGHTS, CDR2 YDEGEE. The CDR3 nucleotides read TGTGCCAGCAGCTTAAGACAGACTAACACTGAAGCTTTCTTT. Translating gives CASSLRQTNTEAFF.

The genes are TRBV4-2 and TRBJ2-2, with 9 bases matching TRBD2. Germline V gene lookup returns CDR1 LGHNA and CDR2 YNFKEQ. Losses at the gene ends were 1 base for V and 0 bases for J; bases not matched to a gene: 0. CDR3 size: 16 residues. DNA of the CDR3: TGTGCCAGCAGCCAAGCTAGCGGGGCGAACACCGGGGAGCTGTTTTTT. The encoded protein is CASSQASGANTGELFF.

The V call is TRBV4-3, the J call TRBJ1-5; perhaps TRBD1 as D (6 bases). V lost 0 bases, J lost 9 bases, and 18 bases lay in between. This CDR3 has 16 residues. Germline V CDR1 and CDR2: LGHNA, YSLEER. This CDR3 reads CASSQDYGTPTVPQHF. For the CDR3, the DNA is TGCGCCAGCAGCCAAGATTACGGGACACCCACGGTGCCCCAGCATTTT.

The V and J genes are TRBV2 and TRBJ2-7; 7 nucleotides agree with TRBD1. This CDR3 spans 11 amino acids. J was trimmed by 3 bases and V by 9 bases; bases with no gene match: 2. CDR1 and CDR2 (germline): SNHLY, FYNNEI. CDR3 nucleotide sequence: TGTGCCAGTGACAGGGTCTACGAGCAGTACTTC. This gives the protein CASDRVYEQYF. Together with reference TRBV2 and TRBJ2-7, the CDR3 gives the full variable domain: EPEVTQTPSHQVTQMGQEVILRCVPISNHLYFYWYRQILGQKVEFLVSFYNNEISEKSEIFDDQFSVERPDGSNFTLKIRSTKLEDSAMYFCASDRVYEQYFGPGTRLTVT.

The V and J genes are TRBV27 and TRBJ1-6; D remains ambiguous. This CDR3 comprises 14 residues. V was trimmed by 3 bases and J by 10 bases, leaving 13 bases between them. The germline gives CDR1 MNHEY, CDR2 SMNVEV (reference sequence). The CDR3 sequence is CASSFGGSISPLHF. The DNA of the CDR3 is TGTGCCAGCAGTTTCGGCGGGAGCATATCACCCCTCCACTTT.

Here the CDR3 DNA reads TGTGCCAGCAGTTCGGTTCGGACTAATCAGCCCCAGCATTTT. As protein: CASSSVRTNQPQHF. This rearrangement joins TRBV27 to TRBJ1-5, with D hard to call. The CDR3 is 14 amino acids. Germline CDR1 and CDR2: MNHEY and SMNVEV (reference sequence). The V end was cut by 4 bases, the J end by 4 bases, with 11 bases between.